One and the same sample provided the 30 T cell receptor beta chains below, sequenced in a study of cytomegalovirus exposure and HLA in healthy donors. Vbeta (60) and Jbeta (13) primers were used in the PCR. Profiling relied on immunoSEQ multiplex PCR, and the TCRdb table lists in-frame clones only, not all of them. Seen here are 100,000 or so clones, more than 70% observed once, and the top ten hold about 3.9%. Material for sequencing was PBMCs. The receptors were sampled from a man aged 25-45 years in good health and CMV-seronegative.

CDR3 nucleotides: TGTGCCTGGAGTCCGGGGCGGGGCAGGGTGGACGGCTACACCTTC. It codes for CAWSPGRGRVDGYTF. V gene TRBV30 combines with J gene TRBJ1-2; tentative D call: TRBD1 (5 bases). The CDR3 is 15 residues long. The germline gives CDR1 GTSNPN, CDR2 SVGIG (reference sequence). Deletions cut 2 bases from V and 8 bases from J, with 21 bases between.

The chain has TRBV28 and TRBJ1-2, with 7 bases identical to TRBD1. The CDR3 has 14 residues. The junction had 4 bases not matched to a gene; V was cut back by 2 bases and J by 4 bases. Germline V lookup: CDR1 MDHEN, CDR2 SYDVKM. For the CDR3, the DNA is TGTGCCAGCAGTTTAGTGCAGGGGGGCTATGGCTACACCTTC. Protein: CASSLVQGGYGYTF.

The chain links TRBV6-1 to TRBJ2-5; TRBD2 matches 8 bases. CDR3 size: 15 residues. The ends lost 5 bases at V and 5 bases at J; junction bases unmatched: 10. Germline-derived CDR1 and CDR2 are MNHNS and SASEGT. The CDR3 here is CASSPRGAGVETQYF. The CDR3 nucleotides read TGTGCCAGCAGTCCGCGGGGGGCAGGGGTGGAGACCCAGTACTTC.

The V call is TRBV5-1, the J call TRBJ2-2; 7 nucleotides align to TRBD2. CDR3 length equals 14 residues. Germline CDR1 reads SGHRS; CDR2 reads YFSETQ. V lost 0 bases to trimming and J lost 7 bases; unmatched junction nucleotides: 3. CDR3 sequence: CASSLERGNGELFF. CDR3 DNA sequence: TGCGCCAGCAGCTTGGAGCGGGGCAACGGGGAGCTGTTTTTT.

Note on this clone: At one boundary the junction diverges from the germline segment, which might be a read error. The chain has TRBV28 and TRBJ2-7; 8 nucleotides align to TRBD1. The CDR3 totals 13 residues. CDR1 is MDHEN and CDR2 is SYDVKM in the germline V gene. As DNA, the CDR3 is TGTGCCAGCAGTTTATATGGACAGGGAGCGGTCGTCTTC. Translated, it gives CASSLYGQGAVVF.

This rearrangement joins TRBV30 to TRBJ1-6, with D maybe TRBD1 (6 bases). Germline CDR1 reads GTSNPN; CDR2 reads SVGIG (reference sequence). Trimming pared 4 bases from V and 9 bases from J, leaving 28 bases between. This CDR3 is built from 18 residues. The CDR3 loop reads CAWIQKTPRDTGGSPLHF. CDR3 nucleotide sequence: TGTGCCTGGATACAAAAAACCCCGAGGGACACCGGAGGTTCACCCCTCCACTTT.

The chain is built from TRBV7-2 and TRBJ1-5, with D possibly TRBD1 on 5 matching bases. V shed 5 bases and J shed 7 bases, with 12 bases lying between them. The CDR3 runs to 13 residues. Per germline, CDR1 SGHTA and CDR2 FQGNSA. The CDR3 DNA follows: TGTGCCAGCAGCATGGACAAAGGGCAGCCCCAGCATTTT. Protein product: CASSMDKGQPQHF.

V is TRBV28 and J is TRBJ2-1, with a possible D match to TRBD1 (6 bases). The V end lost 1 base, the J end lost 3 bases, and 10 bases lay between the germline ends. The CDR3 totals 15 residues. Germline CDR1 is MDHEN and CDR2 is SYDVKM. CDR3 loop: CASSLSGALYNEQFF. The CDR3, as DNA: TGTGCCAGCAGTTTATCAGGGGCCCTCTACAATGAGCAGTTCTTC.

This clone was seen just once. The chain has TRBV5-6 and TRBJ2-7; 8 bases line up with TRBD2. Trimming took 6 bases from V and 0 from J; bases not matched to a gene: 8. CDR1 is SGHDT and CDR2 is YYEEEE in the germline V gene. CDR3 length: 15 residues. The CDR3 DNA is TGTGCCAGCACCACGGGAGGGATTAGCTCCTACGAGCAGTACTTC. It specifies CASTTGGISSYEQYF.

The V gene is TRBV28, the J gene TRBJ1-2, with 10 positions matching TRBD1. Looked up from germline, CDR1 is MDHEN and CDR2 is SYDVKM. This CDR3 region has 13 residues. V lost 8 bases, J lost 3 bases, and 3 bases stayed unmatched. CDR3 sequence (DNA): TGTGCCAGCCAAGGGACAGGGGACTATGGCTACACCTTC. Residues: CASQGTGDYGYTF.

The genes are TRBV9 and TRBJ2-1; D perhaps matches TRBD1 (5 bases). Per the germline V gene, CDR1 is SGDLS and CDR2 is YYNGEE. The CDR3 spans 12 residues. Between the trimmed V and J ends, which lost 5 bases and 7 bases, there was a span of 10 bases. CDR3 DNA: TGTGCCAGCAGTAGGGGATTGAATGAGCAGTTCTTC. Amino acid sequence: CASSRGLNEQFF.

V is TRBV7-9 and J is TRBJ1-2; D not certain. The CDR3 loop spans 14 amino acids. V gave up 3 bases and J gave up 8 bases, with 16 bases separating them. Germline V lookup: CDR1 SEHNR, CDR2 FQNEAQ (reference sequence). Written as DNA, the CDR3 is TGTGCCAGCAGCTTTTTGGAGCCCGTTGGAGGCTACACCTTC. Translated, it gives CASSFLEPVGGYTF.

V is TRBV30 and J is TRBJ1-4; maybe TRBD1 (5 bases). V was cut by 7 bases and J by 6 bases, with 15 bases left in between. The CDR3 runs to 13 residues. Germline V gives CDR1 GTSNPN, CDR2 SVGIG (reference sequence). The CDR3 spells CASGEEADEKLFF. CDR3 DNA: TGTGCCTCGGGGGAAGAGGCTGATGAAAAACTGTTTTTT.

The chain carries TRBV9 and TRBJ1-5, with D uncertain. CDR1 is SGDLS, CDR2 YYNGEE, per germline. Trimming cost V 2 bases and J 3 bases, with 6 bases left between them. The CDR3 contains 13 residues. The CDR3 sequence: CASSVSVNQPQHF. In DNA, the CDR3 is TGTGCCAGCAGCGTCAGTGTCAATCAGCCCCAGCATTTT.

DNA for the CDR3: TGTGCCAGCAGTATAGGGGGGACAGGTGAAGAGACCCAGTACTTC. This codes for CASSIGGTGEETQYF. The gene calls are TRBV2 and TRBJ2-5; 8 nucleotides line up with TRBD1. Germline V gene data show CDR1 as SNHLY and CDR2 as FYNNEI. Trimming removed 5 bases from V and 3 bases from J; junction bases left unmatched: 8. The CDR3 spans 15 residues. Together with reference TRBV2 and TRBJ2-5, the CDR3 gives the full variable domain: EPEVTQTPSHQVTQMGQEVILRCVPISNHLYFYWYRQILGQKVEFLVSFYNNEISEKSEIFDDQFSVERPDGSNFTLKIRSTKLEDSAMYFCASSIGGTGEETQYFGPGTRLLVL.

The CDR3 reads CASSSTGTGETQYF. CDR3 in DNA: TGTGCCAGCAGCTCAACCGGGACAGGGGAGACCCAGTACTTC. The chain uses TRBV5-4 and TRBJ2-5, with 9 positions matching TRBD1. V was clipped by 3 bases and J by 5 bases; unmatched bases: 5. Germline assignment: CDR1 SGHNT and CDR2 YYREEE (reference sequence). CDR3 length: 14 amino acids.

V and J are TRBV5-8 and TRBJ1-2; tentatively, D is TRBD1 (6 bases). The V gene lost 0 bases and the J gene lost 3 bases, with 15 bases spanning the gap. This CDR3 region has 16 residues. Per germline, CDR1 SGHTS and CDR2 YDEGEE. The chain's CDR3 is CASSLVREGTYYGYTF. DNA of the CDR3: TGTGCCAGCAGCTTGGTGAGGGAGGGGACATACTATGGCTACACCTTC.

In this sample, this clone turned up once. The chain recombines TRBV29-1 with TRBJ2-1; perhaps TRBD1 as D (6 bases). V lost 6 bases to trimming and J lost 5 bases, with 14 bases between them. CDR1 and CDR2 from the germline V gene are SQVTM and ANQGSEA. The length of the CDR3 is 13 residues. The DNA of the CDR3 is TGCAGCGTCCGACAGGTGCTTCACAATGAGCAGTTCTTC. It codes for CSVRQVLHNEQFF.

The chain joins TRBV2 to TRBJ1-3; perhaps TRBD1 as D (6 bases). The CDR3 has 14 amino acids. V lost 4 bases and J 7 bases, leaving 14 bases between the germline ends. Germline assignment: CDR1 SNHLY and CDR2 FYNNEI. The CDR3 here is CASSGRGGRNTIYF. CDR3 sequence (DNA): TGTGCCAGCAGTGGGCGGGGGGGCCGGAACACCATATATTTT.

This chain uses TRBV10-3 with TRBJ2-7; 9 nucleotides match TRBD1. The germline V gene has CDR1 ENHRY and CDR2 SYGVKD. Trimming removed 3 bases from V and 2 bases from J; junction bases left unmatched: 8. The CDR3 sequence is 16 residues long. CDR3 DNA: TGTGCCATCAGTGATCCCCCAGGACAGGGGACCTACGAGCAGTACTTC. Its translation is CAISDPPGQGTYEQYF.

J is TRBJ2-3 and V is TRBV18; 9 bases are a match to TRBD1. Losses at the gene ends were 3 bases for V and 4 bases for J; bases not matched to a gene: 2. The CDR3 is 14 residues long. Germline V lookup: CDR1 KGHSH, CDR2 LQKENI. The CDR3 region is CASSPGQGPDTQYF. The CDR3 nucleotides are TGTGCCAGCTCACCGGGACAGGGTCCAGATACGCAGTATTTT.

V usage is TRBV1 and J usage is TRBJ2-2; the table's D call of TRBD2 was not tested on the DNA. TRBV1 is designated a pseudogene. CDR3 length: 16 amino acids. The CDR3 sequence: CTSSHISGTLPGELFF. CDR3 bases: TGCACCAGCAGCCACATTAGCGGGACCCTCCCCGGGGAGCTGTTTTTT.

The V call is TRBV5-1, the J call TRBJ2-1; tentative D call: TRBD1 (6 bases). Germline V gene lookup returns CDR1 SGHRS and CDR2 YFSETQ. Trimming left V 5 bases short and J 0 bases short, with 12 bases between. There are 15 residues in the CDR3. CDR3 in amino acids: CASRTGLASYNEQFF. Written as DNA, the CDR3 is TGCGCCAGCAGGACAGGTCTAGCCTCCTACAATGAGCAGTTCTTC.

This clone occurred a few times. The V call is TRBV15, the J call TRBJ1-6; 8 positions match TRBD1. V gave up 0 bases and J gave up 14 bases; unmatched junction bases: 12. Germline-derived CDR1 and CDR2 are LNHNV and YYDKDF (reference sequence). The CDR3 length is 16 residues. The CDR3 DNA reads TGTGCCACCAGCAGAGAAGGCACCGGACAGGGATTCTCCCTCCACTTT. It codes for CATSREGTGQGFSLHF. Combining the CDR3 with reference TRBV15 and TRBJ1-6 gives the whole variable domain DAMVIQNPRYQVTQFGKPVTLSCSQTLNHNVMYWYQQKSSQAPKLLFHYYDKDFNNEADTPDNFQSRRPNTSFCFLDIRSPGLGDTAMYLCATSREGTGQGFSLHFGNGTRLTVT.

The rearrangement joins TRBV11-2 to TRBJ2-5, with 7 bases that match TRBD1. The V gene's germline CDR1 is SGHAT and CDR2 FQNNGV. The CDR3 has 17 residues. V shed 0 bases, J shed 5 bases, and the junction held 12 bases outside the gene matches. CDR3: CASSLELSRGQKETQYF. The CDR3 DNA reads TGTGCCAGCAGCTTAGAGTTATCGAGGGGGCAGAAGGAGACCCAGTACTTC.

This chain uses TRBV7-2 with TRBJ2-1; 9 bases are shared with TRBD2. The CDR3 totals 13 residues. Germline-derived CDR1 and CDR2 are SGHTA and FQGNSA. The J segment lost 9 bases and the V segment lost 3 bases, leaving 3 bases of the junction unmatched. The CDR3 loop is CASSFGTSPEQFF. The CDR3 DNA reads TGTGCCAGCAGCTTCGGGACTAGCCCTGAGCAGTTCTTC.

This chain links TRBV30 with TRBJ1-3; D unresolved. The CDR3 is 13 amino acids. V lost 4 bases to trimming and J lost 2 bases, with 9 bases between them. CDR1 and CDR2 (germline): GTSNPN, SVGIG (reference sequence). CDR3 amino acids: CAWNIGAGNTIYF. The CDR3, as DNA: TGTGCCTGGAATATCGGTGCTGGAAACACCATATATTTT.

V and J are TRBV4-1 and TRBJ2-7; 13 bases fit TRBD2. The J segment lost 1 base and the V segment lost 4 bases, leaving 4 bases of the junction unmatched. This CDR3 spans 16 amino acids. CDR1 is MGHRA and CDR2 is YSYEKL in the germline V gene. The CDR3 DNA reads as TGCGCCAGCAGCCGTGGACTAGCGGGGGCTTCCTACGAGCAGTACTTC. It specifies CASSRGLAGASYEQYF.

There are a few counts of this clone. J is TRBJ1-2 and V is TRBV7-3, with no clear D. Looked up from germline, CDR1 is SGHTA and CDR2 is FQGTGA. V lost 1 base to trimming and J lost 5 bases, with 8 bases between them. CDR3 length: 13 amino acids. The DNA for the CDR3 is TGTGCCAGCAGCTTAATTCCGGAGTATGGCTACACCTTC. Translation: CASSLIPEYGYTF.

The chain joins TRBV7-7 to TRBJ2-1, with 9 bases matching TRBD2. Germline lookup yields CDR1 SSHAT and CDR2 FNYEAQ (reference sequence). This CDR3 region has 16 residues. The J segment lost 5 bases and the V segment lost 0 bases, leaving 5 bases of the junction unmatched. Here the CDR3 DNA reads TGTGCCAGCAGCTTAGCCCCTGCGGGAGGGGACAATGAGCAGTTCTTC. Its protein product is CASSLAPAGGDNEQFF. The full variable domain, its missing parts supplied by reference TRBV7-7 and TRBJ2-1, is GAGVSQSPRYKVTKRGQDVTLRCDPISSHATLYWYQQALGQGPEFLTYFNYEAQPDKSGLPSDRFSAERPEGSISTLTIQRTEQRDSAMYRCASSLAPAGGDNEQFFGPGTRLTVL.